The 32 T cell receptor beta chains below come from one sample, sequenced in a study of post-analysis software for immune sequencing data. Study-wide results and limits: TRBV5-6, TRBV5-1 and TRBV20-1 were among roughly five TRBV segments more frequent in patients than controls.

Researchers reported that TCR beta cDNA libraries carried unique molecular identifiers. Via MiXCR, TCRdb re-called the PCR reads, giving one row per CDR3 protein. The table has 600,000 to 700,000 distinct CDR3 sequences, around 60% seen once. These receptors have no known antigen. Sequenced material: blood. Receptors originate from a girl aged 2-15 years with multiple sclerosis.

The CDR3 sequence: CASSLQGNGQPQHF. The CDR3 bases are TGTGCCAGCAGTCTACAGGGGAACGGGCAGCCCCAGCATTTT. This chain uses TRBV27 with TRBJ1-5, with 7 nucleotides matching TRBD1. The CDR3 runs to 14 residues. The junction had 8 bases not matched to a gene; V was cut back by 5 bases and J by 7 bases. Per the germline V gene, CDR1 is MNHEY and CDR2 is SMNVEV (reference sequence).

This clonotype came up a few times. CDR3 DNA: TGTGCCAGCACCGCTCGAGGGTCCCTGAACACTGAAGCTTTCTTT. Translation gives CASTARGSLNTEAFF. The chain recombines TRBV13 with TRBJ1-1; D uncertain. This CDR3 is built from 15 residues. V was shortened by 7 bases and J by 0 bases, with 15 bases between the two germline ends. Looked up from germline, CDR1 is PRHDT and CDR2 is FYEKMQ (reference sequence).

The gene calls are TRBV11-2 and TRBJ1-2, with 7 bases identical to TRBD1. The CDR3 length is 14 residues. V lost 0 bases and J lost 7; bases outside the gene matches: 5. Germline values: CDR1 SGHAT, CDR2 FQNNGV. The CDR3 loop is CASSLDDRAGGYTF. In nucleotides, the CDR3 is TGTGCCAGCAGCTTAGATGACAGGGCCGGTGGCTACACCTTC.

V and J are TRBV6-5 and TRBJ2-3, with D possibly TRBD2 on 5 matching bases. The CDR3 runs 16 residues. Germline V CDR1 and CDR2: MNHEY, SVGAGI. Trimming left V 0 bases short and J 4 bases short, with 14 bases between. CDR3 loop: CASSYSTAGVSDTQYF. Written as DNA, the CDR3 is TGTGCCAGCAGTTACTCGACGGCCGGGGTTTCAGATACGCAGTATTTT.

This chain connects TRBV20-1 to TRBJ2-2; D might be TRBD2 (5 bases). Deletions cut 0 bases from V and 3 bases from J, with 11 bases between. This CDR3 region has 15 residues. CDR1 DFQATT and CDR2 SNEGSKA come from the germline V gene (reference sequence). CDR3 nucleotide sequence: TGCAGTGCTAGAGATCGACTATTGGACACCGGGGAGCTGTTTTTT. The encoded protein is CSARDRLLDTGELFF.

The rearrangement links TRBV20-1 to TRBJ2-3; 10 positions match TRBD1. This CDR3 has 15 amino acids. The germline gives CDR1 DFQATT, CDR2 SNEGSKA (reference sequence). V shed 4 bases, J shed 5 bases, and the junction held 9 bases outside the gene matches. CDR3 coding DNA: TGCAGTGCTATCAGCTCGGGACAGGGGAGAGATACGCAGTATTTT. Translation: CSAISSGQGRDTQYF.

For this clonotype: One end of the junction is discordant with germline, which a read error may explain. The rearrangement uses TRBV14 and TRBJ2-7; a possible D gene is TRBD2 (6 bases). The CDR3 consists of 11 residues. Germline CDR1 reads SGHDN; CDR2 reads FVKESK. Here the CDR3 reads CVSSREDEQYF. CDR3 bases: TGTGTCAGCAGCAGGGAGGACGAGCAGTACTTC. Full variable domain (outside the CDR3, taken from reference TRBV14 and TRBJ2-7): EAGVTQFPSHSVIEKGQTVTLRCDPISGHDNLYWYRRVMGKEIKFLLHFVKESKQDESGMPNNRFLAERTGGTYSTLKVQPAELEDSGVYFCVSSREDEQYFGPGTRLTVT.

The gene calls are TRBV9 and TRBJ1-1, with D hard to call. The CDR3 is 14 amino acids. Per germline, CDR1 SGDLS and CDR2 YYNGEE. The ends were cut back, 4 bases at V and 3 bases at J, with 13 bases in the middle. The CDR3 DNA sequence: TGTGCCAGCAGCCCCCATAGCGGGGACACTGAAGCTTTCTTT. This sequence encodes CASSPHSGDTEAFF.

This chain uses TRBV5-5 with TRBJ1-5; D gene unclear. Germline assignment: CDR1 SGHKS and CDR2 YYEKEE (reference sequence). V was shortened by 1 base and J by 0 bases, with 8 bases between the two germline ends. The CDR3 runs to 15 residues. This chain's CDR3 is CASSLTGYSNQPQHF. The CDR3 region has the DNA TGTGCCAGCAGCTTGACGGGTTATAGCAATCAGCCCCAGCATTTT.

The chain carries TRBV3-1 and TRBJ2-3, with TRBD1 identical over 7 bases. Germline lookup yields CDR1 LGHDT and CDR2 YNNKEL (reference sequence). This CDR3 is 17 amino acids long. The ends lost 1 base at V and 1 base at J; junction bases unmatched: 8. CDR3 loop: CASSQVEGGVGTDTQYF. In DNA, the CDR3 is TGTGCCAGCAGCCAAGTCGAAGGGGGCGTCGGCACAGATACGCAGTATTTT.

The CDR3 bases are TGTGCCAGCAGCCGGGCCAGGGAAAAACTGTTTTTT. Translation gives CASSRAREKLFF. This rearrangement joins TRBV12-3 or TRBV12-4 to TRBJ1-4, with D hard to call. V dropped 6 bases and J dropped 8 bases, with 10 bases sitting between them. The CDR3 is 12 residues long.

The genes are TRBV28 and TRBJ2-4; TRBD1 agrees at 7 bases. The junction had 5 bases not matched to a gene; V was cut back by 10 bases and J by 2 bases. The CDR3 has 13 amino acids. Germline V gives CDR1 MDHEN, CDR2 SYDVKM. CDR3 in amino acids: CATRQGTKNIQYF. The DNA of the CDR3 is TGTGCCACCCGACAGGGTACCAAAAACATTCAGTACTTC.

The chain combines TRBV5-6 with TRBJ2-5; 8 bases map to TRBD1. The J call is doubtful: the DNA matches TRBJ2-7 better. This CDR3 has 15 amino acids. In germline, CDR1 is SGHDT, CDR2 YYEEEE. The CDR3 spells CASSLVGTGAYEQYF. The CDR3 DNA sequence: TGTGCCAGCAGCTTGGTGGGGACAGGAGCCTACGAGCAGTACTTC.

This clonotype was counted between two and nine times. This chain links TRBV29-1 with TRBJ1-4, with D perhaps TRBD1 (5 bases). This CDR3 has 12 residues. The germline V gene has CDR1 SQVTM and CDR2 ANQGSEA. V shed 5 bases and J shed 4 bases, with 8 bases lying between them. The DNA for the CDR3 is TGCAGCGTTAGACAGCGTAATGAAAAACTGTTTTTT. This sequence encodes CSVRQRNEKLFF.

This clonotype has a handful of counts. This rearrangement joins TRBV27 to TRBJ2-7; D is unclear. The CDR3 length is 13 residues. The germline V gene has CDR1 MNHEY and CDR2 SMNVEV (reference sequence). With 5 bases removed from V and 3 bases from J, the gap between germline ends came to 11 bases. DNA for the CDR3: TGTGCCAGCAGTACCCCAGAGGACTACGAGCAGTACTTC. Residues: CASSTPEDYEQYF.

The chain is built from TRBV27 and TRBJ2-5, with 12 bases lining up with TRBD2. The J call may not be correct, given that the DNA end is closer to TRBJ2-7. Germline assignment: CDR1 MNHEY and CDR2 SMNVEV (reference sequence). The CDR3 has 14 amino acids. The CDR3 here is CASSHGTSGYEQYF. Here the CDR3 DNA reads TGTGCCAGCAGTCACGGGACTAGCGGGTACGAGCAGTACTTC.

The gene calls are TRBV20-1 and TRBJ2-1, with 8 positions matching TRBD2. In germline, CDR1 is DFQATT, CDR2 SNEGSKA (reference sequence). This CDR3 has 14 residues. V lost 3 bases and J lost 6; bases outside the gene matches: 7. The CDR3 reads CSASSGGASNEQFF. In DNA form, the CDR3 reads TGCAGTGCTAGCTCGGGGGGGGCGTCCAATGAGCAGTTCTTC.

This chain connects TRBV12-3 or TRBV12-4 to TRBJ2-1; D remains unclear. CDR3 size: 12 residues. V dropped 5 bases and J dropped 9 bases, with 11 bases sitting between them. Here the CDR3 DNA reads TGTGCCAGCAGTCTCACACCTTTTGAGCAGTTCTTC. Encoded protein: CASSLTPFEQFF.

The chain carries TRBV20-1 and TRBJ1-5; 8 bases align to TRBD1. Germline V gives CDR1 DFQATT, CDR2 SNEGSKA (reference sequence). CDR3 length equals 16 residues. J gave up 2 bases and V 4 bases, and 10 bases lay outside the gene matches. The CDR3 loop reads CSAIGQGVMGNQPQHF. The CDR3 DNA follows: TGCAGTGCTATCGGACAGGGAGTTATGGGCAATCAGCCCCAGCATTTT.

J is TRBJ2-4 and V is TRBV28; 8 bases fit TRBD1. Gene TRBJ2-7 matches the end of the DNA better, so the J call may be wrong. The CDR3 loop spans 15 amino acids. CDR1 MDHEN and CDR2 SYDVKM come from the germline V gene. For the CDR3, the DNA is TGTGCCAGCAGTCCGAATTGGACAGGGTTGAACGAGCAGTACTTC. Translation: CASSPNWTGLNEQYF.

V and J are TRBV12-3 or TRBV12-4 and TRBJ1-2, with D maybe TRBD1 (5 bases). The V end lost 5 bases, the J end lost 6 bases, and 10 bases lay between the germline ends. The CDR3 has 12 residues. CDR3 nucleotides: TGTGCCAGCAGTCTTAAGGGGAATGGCTACACCTTC. It specifies CASSLKGNGYTF.

The CDR3 here is CASSFPGLAGANEQFF. In nucleotides, the CDR3 is TGCGCCAGCAGCTTTCCGGGACTAGCGGGAGCCAATGAGCAGTTCTTC. The chain joins TRBV5-1 to TRBJ2-1; 14 bases fit TRBD2. Germline V CDR1 and CDR2: SGHRS, YFSETQ. Trimming cost V 2 bases and J 6 bases; bases outside gene matches: 4. The CDR3 spans 16 residues.

The chain links TRBV12-3 or TRBV12-4 to TRBJ1-5; no clear D gene. Deletions cut 7 bases from V and 7 bases from J, with 17 bases between. CDR3 length: 14 residues. The CDR3 loop reads CASNSKGGGQPQHF. As DNA, the CDR3 is TGTGCCAGCAATAGCAAGGGAGGAGGGCAGCCCCAGCATTTT.

A few counts support this clonotype. V gene TRBV4-2 combines with J gene TRBJ2-1; D may be TRBD1 (5 bases). The germline CDR1 and CDR2 sequences are LGHNA and YNFKEQ. V lost 1 base to trimming and J lost 7 bases, with 14 bases between them. This CDR3 has 15 amino acids. The CDR3 region has the DNA TGTGCCAGCAGCCAAGTTCAGCCAGGGCGGAATGAGCAGTTCTTC. Protein: CASSQVQPGRNEQFF.

V is TRBV12-3 or TRBV12-4 and J is TRBJ2-3; 9 nucleotides align to TRBD2. Trimming took 5 bases from V and 6 from J; bases not matched to a gene: 12. The CDR3 extends over 16 amino acids. Here the CDR3 reads CASSRGSGGGADTQYF. CDR3 DNA sequence: TGTGCCAGCAGTAGGGGGTCCGGCGGGGGGGCGGATACGCAGTATTTT.

The CDR3 protein is CASSYSKVREGYEQYF. In nucleotides, the CDR3 is TGTGCCAGCAGTTACTCGAAGGTCCGGGAAGGGTACGAGCAGTACTTC. V is TRBV6-6 and J is TRBJ2-5, with D possibly being TRBD2 (5 bases). The J call is uncertain, as TRBJ2-7 better fits the DNA end. This CDR3 spans 16 amino acids. Germline-derived CDR1 and CDR2 are MNHNY and SVGAGI (reference sequence).

This chain connects TRBV12-3 or TRBV12-4 to TRBJ2-1; 10 bases align to TRBD2. CDR3 size: 13 residues. V lost 4 bases and J lost 9; bases outside the gene matches: 3. The CDR3 bases are TGTGCCAGCAGTTCCCGGACTAGCGGTGAGCAGTTCTTC. Translating gives CASSSRTSGEQFF.

This clonotype was recorded a few times. V and J are TRBV7-9 and TRBJ2-1; 8 nucleotides line up with TRBD1. CDR3 length: 13 amino acids. The J segment lost 10 bases and the V segment lost 5 bases, leaving 7 bases of the junction unmatched. In germline, CDR1 is SEHNR, CDR2 FQNEAQ (reference sequence). The CDR3 here is CASSPPQGVEQFF. In DNA form, the CDR3 reads TGTGCCAGCAGCCCACCACAGGGGGTAGAGCAGTTCTTC.

This clonotype was counted a few times. The chain employs TRBV7-2 and TRBJ2-5; D is perhaps TRBD2 (6 bases). Trimming took off 4 bases at V and 3 bases at J, with 12 bases between the two ends. This CDR3 has 14 residues. Germline-derived CDR1 and CDR2 are SGHTA and FQGNSA. In DNA, the CDR3 is TGTGCCAGCAGCTGGGCCGGGAGAAAAGAGACCCAGTACTTC. As protein: CASSWAGRKETQYF. Together with reference TRBV7-2 and TRBJ2-5, the CDR3 gives the full variable domain: GAGVSQSPSNKVTEKGKDVELRCDPISGHTALYWYRQSLGQGLEFLIYFQGNSAPDKSGLPSDRFSAERTGGSVSTLTIQRTQQEDSAVYLCASSWAGRKETQYFGPGTRLLVL.

CDR3 DNA: TGCGCCAGCAGCTTGGCCCGGGACAGGTTGGAGACCCAGTACTTC. Its translation is CASSLARDRLETQYF. The chain uses TRBV5-1 and TRBJ2-5; 8 positions match TRBD1. The germline V gene has CDR1 SGHRS and CDR2 YFSETQ. This CDR3 contains 15 residues. The V and J ends lost 0 bases and 5 bases, in that order; junction bases with no gene match: 6.

This chain uses TRBV11-2 with TRBJ2-7, with TRBD2 matching over 11 bases. Germline CDR1 reads SGHAT; CDR2 reads FQNNGV. This CDR3 has 16 residues. The V and J ends lost 4 bases and 7 bases, in that order; junction bases with no gene match: 12. The DNA of the CDR3 is TGTGCCAGCAGCTCCCACCTAGCGGGAGGCTACAATGAGCAGTACTTC. This codes for CASSSHLAGGYNEQYF.

J is TRBJ2-1 and V is TRBV14; no clear D. Germline CDR1 and CDR2: SGHDN and FVKESK. V was clipped by 1 base and J by 9 bases, with 7 bases between them. This CDR3 region has 12 residues. The CDR3 spells CASSQGQFEQFF. DNA for the CDR3: TGTGCCAGCAGCCAAGGGCAGTTTGAGCAGTTCTTC.